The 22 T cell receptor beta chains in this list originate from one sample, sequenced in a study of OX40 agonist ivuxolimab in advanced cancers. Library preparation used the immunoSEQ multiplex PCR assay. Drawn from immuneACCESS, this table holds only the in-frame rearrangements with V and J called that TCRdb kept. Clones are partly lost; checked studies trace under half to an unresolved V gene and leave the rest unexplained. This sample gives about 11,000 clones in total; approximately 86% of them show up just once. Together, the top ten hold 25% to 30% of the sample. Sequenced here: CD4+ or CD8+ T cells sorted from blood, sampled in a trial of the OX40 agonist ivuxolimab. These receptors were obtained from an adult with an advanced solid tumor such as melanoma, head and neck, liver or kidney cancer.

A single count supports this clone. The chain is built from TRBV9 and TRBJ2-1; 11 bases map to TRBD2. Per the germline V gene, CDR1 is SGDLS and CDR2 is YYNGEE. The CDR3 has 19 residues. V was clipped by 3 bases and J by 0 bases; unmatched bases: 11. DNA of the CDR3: TGTGCCAGCAGCGCCGGACTAGCGGGTACCCGAGGCTCCTACAATGAGCAGTTCTTC. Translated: CASSAGLAGTRGSYNEQFF.

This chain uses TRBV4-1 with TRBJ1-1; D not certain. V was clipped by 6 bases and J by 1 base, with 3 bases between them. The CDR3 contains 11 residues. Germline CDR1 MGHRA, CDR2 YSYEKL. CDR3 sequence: CASSQNTEAFF. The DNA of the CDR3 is TGCGCCAGCAGTCAGAACACTGAAGCTTTCTTT.

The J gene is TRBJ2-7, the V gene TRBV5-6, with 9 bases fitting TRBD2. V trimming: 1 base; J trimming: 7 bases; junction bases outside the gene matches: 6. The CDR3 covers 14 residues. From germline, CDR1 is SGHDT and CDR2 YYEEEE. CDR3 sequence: CASSLRLAGREQYF. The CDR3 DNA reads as TGTGCCAGCAGCTTGCGCCTAGCGGGACGGGAGCAGTACTTC.

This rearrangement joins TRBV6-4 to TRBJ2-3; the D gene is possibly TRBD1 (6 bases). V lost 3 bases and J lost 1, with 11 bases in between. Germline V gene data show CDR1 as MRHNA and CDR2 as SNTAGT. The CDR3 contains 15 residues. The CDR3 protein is CASSDQSGGTDTQYF. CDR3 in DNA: TGTGCCAGCAGTGATCAGTCAGGGGGCACAGATACGCAGTATTTT.

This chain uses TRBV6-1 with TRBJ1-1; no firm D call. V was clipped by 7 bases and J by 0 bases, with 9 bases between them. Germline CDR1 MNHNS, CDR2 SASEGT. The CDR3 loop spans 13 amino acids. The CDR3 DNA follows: TGTGCCAGCATATGGCAGGTGAACACTGAAGCTTTCTTT. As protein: CASIWQVNTEAFF.

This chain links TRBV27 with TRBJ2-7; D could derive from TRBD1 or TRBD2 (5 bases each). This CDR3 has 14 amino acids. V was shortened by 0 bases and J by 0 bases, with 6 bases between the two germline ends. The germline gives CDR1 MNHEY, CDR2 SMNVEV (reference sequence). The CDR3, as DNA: TGTGCCAGCAGTTTATCCGGGACCTCCTACGAGCAGTACTTC. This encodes CASSLSGTSYEQYF.

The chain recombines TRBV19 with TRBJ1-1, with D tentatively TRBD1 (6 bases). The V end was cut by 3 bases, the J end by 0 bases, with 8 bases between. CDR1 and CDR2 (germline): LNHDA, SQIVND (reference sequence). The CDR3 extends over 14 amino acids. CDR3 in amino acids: CASSMTGMNTEAFF. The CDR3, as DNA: TGTGCCAGTAGTATGACAGGAATGAACACTGAAGCTTTCTTT.

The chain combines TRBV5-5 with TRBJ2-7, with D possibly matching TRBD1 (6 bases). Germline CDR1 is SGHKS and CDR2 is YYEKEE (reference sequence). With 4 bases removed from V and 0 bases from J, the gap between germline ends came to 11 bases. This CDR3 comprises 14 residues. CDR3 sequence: CASSPRDTSYEQYF. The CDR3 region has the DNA TGTGCCAGCAGCCCCCGGGACACCTCCTACGAGCAGTACTTC.

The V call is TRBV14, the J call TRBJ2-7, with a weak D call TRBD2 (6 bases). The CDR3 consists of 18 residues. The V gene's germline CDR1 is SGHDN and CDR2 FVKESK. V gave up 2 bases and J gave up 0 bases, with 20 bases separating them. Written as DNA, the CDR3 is TGTGCCAGCAGCCAAAGAGAGCGGGCGGCGGGGATCTCCTACGAGCAGTACTTC. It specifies CASSQRERAAGISYEQYF. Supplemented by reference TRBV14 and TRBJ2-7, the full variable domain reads EAGVTQFPSHSVIEKGQTVTLRCDPISGHDNLYWYRRVMGKEIKFLLHFVKESKQDESGMPNNRFLAERTGGTYSTLKVQPAELEDSGVYFCASSQRERAAGISYEQYFGPGTRLTVT.

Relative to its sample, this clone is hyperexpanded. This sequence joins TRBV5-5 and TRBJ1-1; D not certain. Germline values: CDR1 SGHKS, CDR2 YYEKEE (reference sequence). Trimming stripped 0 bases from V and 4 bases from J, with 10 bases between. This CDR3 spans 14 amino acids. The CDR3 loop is CASSLVAGVTEAFF. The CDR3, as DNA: TGTGCCAGCAGCTTGGTAGCTGGGGTCACTGAAGCTTTCTTT.

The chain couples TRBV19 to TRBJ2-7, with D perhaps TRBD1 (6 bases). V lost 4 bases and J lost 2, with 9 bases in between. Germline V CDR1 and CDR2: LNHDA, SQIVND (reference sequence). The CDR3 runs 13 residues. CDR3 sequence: CASSTRGPYEQYF. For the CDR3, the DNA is TGTGCCAGTAGTACCAGGGGTCCCTACGAGCAGTACTTC.

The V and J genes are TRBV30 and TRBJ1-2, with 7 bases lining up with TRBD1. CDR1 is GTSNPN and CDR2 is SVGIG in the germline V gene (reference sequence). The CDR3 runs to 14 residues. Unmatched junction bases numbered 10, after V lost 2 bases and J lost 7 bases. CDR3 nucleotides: TGTGCCTGGAGTCTGACAGGGTTCTATTTTGGCTACACCTTC. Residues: CAWSLTGFYFGYTF. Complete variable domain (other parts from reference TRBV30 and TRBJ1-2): SQTIHQWPATLVQPVGSPLSLECTVEGTSNPNLYWYRQAAGRGLQLLFYSVGIGQISSEVPQNLSASRPQDRQFILSSKKLLLSDSGFYLCAWSLTGFYFGYTFGSGTRLTVV.

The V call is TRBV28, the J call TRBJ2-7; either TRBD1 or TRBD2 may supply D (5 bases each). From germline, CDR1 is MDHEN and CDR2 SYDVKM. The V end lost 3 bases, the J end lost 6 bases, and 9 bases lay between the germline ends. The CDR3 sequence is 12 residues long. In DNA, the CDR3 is TGTGCCAGCAGTTTCGGGACCGCCGAGCAGTACTTC. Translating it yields CASSFGTAEQYF.

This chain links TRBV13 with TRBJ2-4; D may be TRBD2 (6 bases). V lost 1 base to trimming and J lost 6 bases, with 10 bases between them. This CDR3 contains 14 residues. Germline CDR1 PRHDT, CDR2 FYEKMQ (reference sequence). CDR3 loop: CASSLDGSGNIQYF. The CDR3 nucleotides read TGTGCCAGCAGCTTAGACGGGAGCGGAAACATTCAGTACTTC.

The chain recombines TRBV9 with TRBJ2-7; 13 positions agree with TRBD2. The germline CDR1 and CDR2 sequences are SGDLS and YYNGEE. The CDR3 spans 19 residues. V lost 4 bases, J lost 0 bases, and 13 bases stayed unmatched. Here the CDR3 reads CASSPRGGLAGPYSYEQYF. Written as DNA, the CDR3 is TGTGCCAGCAGCCCAAGGGGGGGACTAGCGGGGCCCTACTCCTACGAGCAGTACTTC. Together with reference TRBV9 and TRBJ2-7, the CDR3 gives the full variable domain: DSGVTQTPKHLITATGQRVTLRCSPRSGDLSVYWYQQSLDQGLQFLIQYYNGEERAKGNILERFSAQQFPDLHSELNLSSLELGDSALYFCASSPRGGLAGPYSYEQYFGPGTRLTVT.

The CDR3 DNA is TGTGCCAGCAGTTTATGGCAGGGCTACATTCAGTACTTC. As protein: CASSLWQGYIQYF. This chain connects TRBV27 to TRBJ2-4, with D possibly TRBD1 on 5 matching bases. Germline values: CDR1 MNHEY, CDR2 SMNVEV (reference sequence). The CDR3 loop spans 13 amino acids. The ends were cut back, 1 base at V and 8 bases at J, with 9 bases in the middle.

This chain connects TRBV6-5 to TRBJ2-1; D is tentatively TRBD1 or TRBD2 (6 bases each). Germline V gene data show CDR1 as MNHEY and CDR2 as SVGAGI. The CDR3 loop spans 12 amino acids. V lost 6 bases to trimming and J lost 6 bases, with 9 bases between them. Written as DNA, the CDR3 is TGTGCCAGCAGGGGGGGCCCCAATGAGCAGTTCTTC. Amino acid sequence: CASRGGPNEQFF.

The CDR3 region is CASSLGSGNTEAFF. CDR3 bases: TGTGCCAGCAGCTTAGGCTCAGGGAACACTGAAGCTTTCTTT. This chain uses TRBV13 with TRBJ1-1; D is uncertain. The germline gives CDR1 PRHDT, CDR2 FYEKMQ (reference sequence). V was pared by 0 bases and J by 1 base, with 6 bases between. The CDR3 extends over 14 amino acids.

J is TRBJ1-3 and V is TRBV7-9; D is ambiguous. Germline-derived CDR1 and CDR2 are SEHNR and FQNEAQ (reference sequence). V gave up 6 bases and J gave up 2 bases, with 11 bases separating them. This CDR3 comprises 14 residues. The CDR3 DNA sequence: TGTGCCAGCAGTTCCACACAGACTGGAAACACCATATATTTT. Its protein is CASSSTQTGNTIYF.

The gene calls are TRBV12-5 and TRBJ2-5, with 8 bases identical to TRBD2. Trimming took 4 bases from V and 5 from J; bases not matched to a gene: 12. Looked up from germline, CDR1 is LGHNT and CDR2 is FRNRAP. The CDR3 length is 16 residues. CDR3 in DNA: TGTGCTAGTGGTTCCCTTAGCGGGAACGATGTGGAGACCCAGTACTTC. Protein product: CASGSLSGNDVETQYF.

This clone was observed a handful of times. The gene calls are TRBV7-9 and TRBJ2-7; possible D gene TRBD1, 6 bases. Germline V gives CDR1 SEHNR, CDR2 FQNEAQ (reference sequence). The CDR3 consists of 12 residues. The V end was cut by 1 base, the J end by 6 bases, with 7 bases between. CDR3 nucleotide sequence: TGTGCCAGCAGCTTAGACAGGGTCGAGCAGTACTTC. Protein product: CASSLDRVEQYF.

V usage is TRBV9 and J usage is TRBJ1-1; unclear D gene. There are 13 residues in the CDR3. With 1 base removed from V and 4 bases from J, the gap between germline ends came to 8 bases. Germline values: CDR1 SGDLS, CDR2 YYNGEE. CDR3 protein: CASSVWGVTEAFF. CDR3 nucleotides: TGTGCCAGCAGCGTATGGGGAGTCACTGAAGCTTTCTTT.